This TCR beta chain was sequenced for a study of T cells in localized non-small cell lung cancer (dated by TCRdb to the early 2020s). About the study as a whole: The study analyzed T cell repertoires of about 230 early-stage NSCLC patients, comparing tumors and uninvolved tumor-adjacent lungs. The cohort comprised around 250 treatment-naïve NSCLC patients with resected, localized lung tumors. A mean age of about 66 years was recorded for the NSCLC patients, of whom some 130 were male and 95 to 110 were female. Overall study results and their limits: Because of the exploratory design, TCR variables were selected using unadjusted p-values without false-discovery rate correction. A median of about 55 of the top 100 tumor clones were detected in paired uninvolved adjacent lung, and 28 of these tumor clones were also found among the top 100 clones of the paired uninvolved adjacent lung. Uninvolved tumor-adjacent lung showed the highest T cell clonality, higher than tumor, which suggests more focused antigenic responses in the uninvolved tumor-adjacent lung. Because multi-region tumor sequencing was not performed, intratumor heterogeneity could not be ruled out. Higher T cell density in blood was associated with longer overall survival, whereas higher clonality in adjacent lung was associated with shorter survival.

As to this clone: Its antigen is unknown. Per-nucleotide qualities are absent, and no much larger clonotype sits a single base away.

TCR beta CDR3 regions were sequenced from DNA using the immunoSEQ Assay. Turning to the authors' computational methods: To compute T cell density, TCR beta template counts were normalized to usable DNA, which was estimated by amplifying housekeeping genes. The preseqR package was used to estimate richness by extrapolating to 400,000 templates for PBMC samples and to 120,000 templates for tissue samples. Clonality was defined as one minus Pielou's evenness. Tissue-enriched TCRs were identified by differential abundance testing using productive amino-acid clonotypes, minimum total count 5 and alpha 0.1. The Jaccard Index and the Morisita Overlap Index were used to quantify repertoire overlap between compartments. GLIPH grouped TCR beta CDR3s together with public tetramer-defined viral CDR3s, and a viral motif had to include at least three viral sequences and also show V-gene enrichment. TCRdb obtained this table from immuneACCESS and retained in-frame rearrangements with V and J assigned. These tables miss some clones; where compared with another copy, unresolved V genes account for less than half of the shortfall, and the remainder is unexplained. V, J and clone size reflect that table, while D and trimming were determined from the DNA. This sample has some 90,000 clones in its table, and roughly 87% of those were observed once. Around 14% of the sample rests with the top ten.

At diagnosis, tumor, uninvolved tumor-adjacent lung and peripheral blood were collected and then preserved as a mix of FFPE and fresh-frozen material. For TCR repertoire profiling, the blood samples were analyzed as peripheral blood mononuclear cells. The CDR3, from cysteine to phenylalanine, totals 16 residues. CDR3 DNA only is kept here, 48 bases in frame from base 1. V is shortened by 0 bases, J by 4 bases, and the region joining them spans 15 bases. From the germline V gene (reference sequence), CDR1 is SEHNR and CDR2 is FQNEAQ. The TCR originated in a man between 40 and 70 years old with stage I squamous cell lung carcinoma. The chain is made from TRBV7-9 and TRBJ1-1; the D gene is perhaps TRBD1, on 5 matching bases. Source: peripheral blood, taken before any cancer treatment. The DNA sequence follows: TGTGCCAGCAGCTTAGCGGGGCAGGGTAGTCTCACTGAAGCTTTCTTT. Translated, it gives CASSLAGQGSLTEAFF. Extended through the reference TRBV7-9 and TRBJ1-1 proteins, this CDR3 yields the full variable domain: DTGVSQNPRHKITKRGQNVTFRCDPISEHNRLYWYRQTLGQGPEFLTYFQNEAQLEKSRLLSDRFSAERPKGSFSTLEIQRTEQGDSAMYLCASSLAGQGSLTEAFFGQGTRLTVV.